This T cell receptor beta chain emerged from a study of CD8 T cells in Susac syndrome. The CD8+ and CD4+ T cells were isolated magnetically using a negative isolation approach, whereas the TEMRA cells were enriched by FACS. With random hexamers, 0.5 to 1 ug RNA was reverse transcribed. The TCR beta CDR3 was amplified by immunoSEQ multiplex PCR across 54 Vbeta, 13 Jbeta. One entry per CDR3 protein, called by TCRdb with MiXCR from the immunoSEQ multiplex PCR reads. The sample holds about 200,000 distinct CDR3 sequences, approximately 94% seen once. This CDR3 region has 13 residues. From germline, CDR1 is DFQATT and CDR2 SNEGSKA (reference sequence). The V and J ends lost 3 bases and 2 bases respectively, with 9 bases between them.

The clonotype was recovered from a human donor with multiple sclerosis. Sequencing input: CD4+ T cells from PBMCs. The genes are TRBV20-1 and TRBJ2-3; D may be TRBD1 (6 bases). CDR3 sequence reads: CSASQGYTDTQYF. The DNA for the CDR3 is TGCAGTGCTAGTCAGGGGTACACAGATACGCAGTATTTT.